Sequencing of this TCR beta chain was carried out in a study of cytomegalovirus exposure and HLA in healthy donors. CDR1 is MNHEY, CDR2 SVGAGI, per germline. This CDR3 has 15 residues. Trimming cost V 5 bases and J 4 bases; bases outside gene matches: 10. For this clone: Its antigen is currently unknown.

Study conclusions and caveats: Rare TCR sequences dominated, though some public TCRs recurred in many donors.

Produced via immunoSEQ multiplex PCR; TCRdb's table is partial and in-frame only. The table shows about 140,000 clones, with approximately 82% occurring only once. The donors belonged to the roughly 110-subject validation cohort, separate from the approximately 700-subject first cohort. The V gene is TRBV6-5, the J gene TRBJ1-2; 7 bases align to TRBD1. The sequenced sample consisted of PBMCs. The receptor was isolated from a man aged 30-40 years in good health and CMV-seropositive. CDR3 in amino acids: CASSTRQGGSYGYTF. CDR3 sequence (DNA): TGTGCCAGCAGTACGAGACAGGGTGGGTCCTATGGCTACACCTTC.